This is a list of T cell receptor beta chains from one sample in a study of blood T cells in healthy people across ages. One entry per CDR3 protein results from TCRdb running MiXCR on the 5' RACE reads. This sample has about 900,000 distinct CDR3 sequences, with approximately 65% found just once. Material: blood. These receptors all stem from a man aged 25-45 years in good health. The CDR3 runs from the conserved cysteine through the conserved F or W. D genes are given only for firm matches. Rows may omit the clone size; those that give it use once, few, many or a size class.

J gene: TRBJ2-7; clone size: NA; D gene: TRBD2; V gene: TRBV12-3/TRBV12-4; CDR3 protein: CASRSLSGDDYNEQYF; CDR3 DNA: TGTGCCAGCAGATCCCTTAGCGGGGACGATTACAATGAGCAGTACTTC
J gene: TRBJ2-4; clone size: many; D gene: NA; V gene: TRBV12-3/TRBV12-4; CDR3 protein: CASSLQQKGGRDIQYF; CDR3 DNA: TGTGCCAGCAGTTTACAACAAAAGGGGGGACGGGACATTCAGTACTTC
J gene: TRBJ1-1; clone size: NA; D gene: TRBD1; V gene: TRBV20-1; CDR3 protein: CSALDVQGVSEAFF; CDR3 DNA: TGCAGTGCTCTCGACGTACAGGGGGTGAGTGAAGCTTTCTTT
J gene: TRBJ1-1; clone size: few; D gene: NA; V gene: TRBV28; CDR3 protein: CASSPVREGTEAFF; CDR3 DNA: TGTGCCAGCAGTCCAGTAAGGGAGGGCACTGAAGCTTTCTTT
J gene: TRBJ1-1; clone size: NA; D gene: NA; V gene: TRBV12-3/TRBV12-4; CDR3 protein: CASSWASNTEAFF; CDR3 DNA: TGTGCCAGCAGTTGGGCATCGAACACTGAAGCTTTCTTT
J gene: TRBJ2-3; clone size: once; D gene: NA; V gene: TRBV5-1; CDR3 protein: CASSPGRDQGGTDTQYF; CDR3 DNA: TGCGCCAGCAGCCCTGGTAGGGACCAGGGAGGCACAGATACGCAGTATTTT
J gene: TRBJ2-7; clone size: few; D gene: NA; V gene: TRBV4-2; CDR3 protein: CASSQDSLRDGSYEQYF; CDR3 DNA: TGTGCCAGCAGCCAAGATTCGCTCAGGGACGGCTCCTACGAGCAGTACTTC
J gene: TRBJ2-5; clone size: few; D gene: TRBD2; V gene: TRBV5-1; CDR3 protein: CASSLGSLAGGQETQYF; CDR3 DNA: TGCGCCAGCAGCTTGGGTTCACTAGCGGGGGGCCAAGAGACCCAGTATTTC
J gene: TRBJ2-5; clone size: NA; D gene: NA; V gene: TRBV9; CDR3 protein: CASSVGTAYQETQYF; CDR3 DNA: TGTGCCAGCAGCGTAGGAACCGCGTACCAAGAGACCCAGTACTTC
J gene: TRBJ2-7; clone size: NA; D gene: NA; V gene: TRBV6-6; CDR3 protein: CASREGLGYEQYF; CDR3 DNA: TGTGCCAGCAGGGAGGGGTTGGGATACGAGCAGTACTTC
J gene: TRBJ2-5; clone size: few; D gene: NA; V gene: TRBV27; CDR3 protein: CASKSPGTNYATQYF; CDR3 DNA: TGTGCCAGCAAATCCCCTGGGACCAATTACGCGACCCAGTACTTC
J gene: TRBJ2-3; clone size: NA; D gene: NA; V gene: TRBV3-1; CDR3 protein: CARSPLSGRYDTDTQYF; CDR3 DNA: TGTGCCCGCAGCCCCCTGAGCGGACGATATGACACAGATACGCAGTATTTT
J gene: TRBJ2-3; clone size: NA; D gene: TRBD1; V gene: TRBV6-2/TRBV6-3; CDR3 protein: CASSRTGPPDTQYF; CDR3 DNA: TGTGCCAGCAGCCGGACAGGGCCCCCAGATACGCAGTATTTT
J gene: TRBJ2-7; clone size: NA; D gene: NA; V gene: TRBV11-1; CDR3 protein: CASSLARLPYEQYF; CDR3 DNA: TGTGCCAGCAGCTTAGCGCGTTTACCCTACGAGCAGTACTTC
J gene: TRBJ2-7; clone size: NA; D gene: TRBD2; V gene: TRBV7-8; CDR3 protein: CASSLAGTSHEQYF; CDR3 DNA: TGTGCCAGCAGCTTAGCGGGGACTAGCCACGAGCAGTACTTC
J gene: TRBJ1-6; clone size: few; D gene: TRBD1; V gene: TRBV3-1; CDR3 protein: CASSHPGQGNSPLHF; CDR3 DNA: TGTGCCAGCAGCCATCCGGGACAGGGGAATTCACCCCTCCACTTT
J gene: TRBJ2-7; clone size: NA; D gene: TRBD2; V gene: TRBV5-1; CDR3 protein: CASSPSGASWYEQYF; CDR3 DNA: TGCGCCAGCAGCCCTAGCGGGGCTAGTTGGTACGAGCAGTACTTC
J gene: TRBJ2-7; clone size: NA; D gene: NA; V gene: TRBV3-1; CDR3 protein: CASSPQVGGLHEQYF; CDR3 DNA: TGTGCCAGCAGCCCGCAGGTGGGGGGGCTTCACGAGCAGTACTTC
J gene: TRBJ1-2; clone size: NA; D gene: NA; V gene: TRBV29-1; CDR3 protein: CSVDRGGARGYGYTF; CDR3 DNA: TGCAGCGTTGACCGTGGCGGGGCGAGAGGCTATGGCTACACCTTC
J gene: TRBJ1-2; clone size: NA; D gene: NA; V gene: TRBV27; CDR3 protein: CASRGPPNYGYTF; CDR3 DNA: TGTGCCAGCAGGGGGCCACCTAACTATGGCTACACCTTC
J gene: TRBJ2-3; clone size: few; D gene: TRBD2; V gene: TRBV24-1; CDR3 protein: CATSDFGLRGVTDTQYF; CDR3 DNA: TGTGCCACCAGTGATTTCGGGCTGCGGGGGGTCACAGATACGCAGTATTTT
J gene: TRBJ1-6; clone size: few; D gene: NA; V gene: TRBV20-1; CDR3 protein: CSAREQFSSYNSPLHF; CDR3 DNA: TGCAGTGCTAGAGAACAGTTTAGCTCCTATAATTCACCCCTCCACTTT
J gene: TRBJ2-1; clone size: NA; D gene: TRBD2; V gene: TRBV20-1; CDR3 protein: CSARYGGGNNEQFF; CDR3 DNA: TGCAGTGCTAGATACGGGGGGGGAAACAATGAGCAGTTCTTC
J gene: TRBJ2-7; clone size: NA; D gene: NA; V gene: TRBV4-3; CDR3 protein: CAGSLKRLVGEQYF; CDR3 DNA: TGCGCCGGCAGCCTTAAGAGGTTGGTAGGCGAGCAGTACTTC
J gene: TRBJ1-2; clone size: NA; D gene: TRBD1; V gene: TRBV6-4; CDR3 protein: CVSSDPGQGNYGYTF; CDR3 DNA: TGTGTCAGCAGTGACCCTGGACAGGGGAACTATGGCTACACCTTC
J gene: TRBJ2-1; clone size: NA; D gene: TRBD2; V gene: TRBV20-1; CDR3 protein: CSARDVRGGGSYNEQFF; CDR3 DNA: TGCAGTGCTAGAGATGTTCGAGGCGGGGGCTCCTACAATGAGCAGTTCTTC
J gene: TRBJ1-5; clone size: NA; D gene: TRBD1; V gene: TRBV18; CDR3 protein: CASSPGQGLGNQPQHF; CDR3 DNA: TGTGCCAGCTCACCGGGACAGGGTTTGGGCAATCAGCCCCAGCATTTT
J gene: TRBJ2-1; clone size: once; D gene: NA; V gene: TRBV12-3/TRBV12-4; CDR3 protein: CASSLELAPYNEQFF; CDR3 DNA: TGTGCCAGCAGTTTGGAACTAGCCCCCTACAATGAGCAGTTCTTC
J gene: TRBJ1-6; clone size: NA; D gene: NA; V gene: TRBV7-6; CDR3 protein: CASSLTLSGGYNSPLHF; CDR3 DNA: TGTGCCAGCAGCTTAACACTATCCGGGGGCTATAATTCACCCCTCCACTTT
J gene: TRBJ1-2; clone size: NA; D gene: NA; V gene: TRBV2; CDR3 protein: CASSPTGGFYGYTF; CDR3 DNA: TGTGCCAGCAGCCCTACAGGAGGTTTCTATGGCTACACCTTC
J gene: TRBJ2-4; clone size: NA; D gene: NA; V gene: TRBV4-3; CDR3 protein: CASSPNGGVNIQYF; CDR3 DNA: TGCGCCAGCAGTCCCAACGGGGGCGTAAACATTCAGTACTTC
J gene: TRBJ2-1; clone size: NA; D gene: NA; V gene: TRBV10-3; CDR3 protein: CAISESGVALIEQFF; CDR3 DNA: TGTGCCATCAGTGAGTCTGGGGTAGCTCTGATTGAGCAGTTCTTC
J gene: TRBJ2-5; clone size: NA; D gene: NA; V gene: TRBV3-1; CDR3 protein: CASSIFEETQYF; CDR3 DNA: TGTGCCAGCAGCATATTCGAAGAGACCCAGTACTTC
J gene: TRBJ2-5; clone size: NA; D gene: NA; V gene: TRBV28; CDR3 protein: CASRPRGQETQYF; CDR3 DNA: TGTGCCAGCAGGCCGAGGGGGCAAGAGACCCAGTACTTC
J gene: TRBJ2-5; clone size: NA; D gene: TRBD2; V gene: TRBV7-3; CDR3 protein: CASSLGRGAAQETQYF; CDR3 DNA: TGTGCCAGCAGCCTAGGGCGGGGGGCCGCGCAAGAGACCCAGTACTTC
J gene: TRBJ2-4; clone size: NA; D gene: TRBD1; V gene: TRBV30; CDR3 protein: CAWSRDRGLNIQYF; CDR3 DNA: TGTGCCTGGAGCCGGGACAGGGGCTTAAACATTCAGTACTTC
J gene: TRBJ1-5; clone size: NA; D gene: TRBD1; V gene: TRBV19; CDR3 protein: CASSVQGTQPQHF; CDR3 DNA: TGTGCCAGTAGTGTACAGGGGACTCAGCCCCAGCATTTT
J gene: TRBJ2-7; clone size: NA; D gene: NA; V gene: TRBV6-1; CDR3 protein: CASKYGDFEQYF; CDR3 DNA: TGTGCCAGCAAGTACGGGGACTTCGAGCAGTACTTC
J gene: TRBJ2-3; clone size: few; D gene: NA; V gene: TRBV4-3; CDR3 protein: CASSKEGGSGDTQYF; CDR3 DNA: TGCGCCAGCAGCAAAGAGGGAGGAAGCGGGGATACGCAGTATTTT
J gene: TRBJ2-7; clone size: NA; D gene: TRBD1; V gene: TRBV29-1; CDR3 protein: CSVEGQGVGEQYF; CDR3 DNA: TGCAGCGTTGAAGGGCAGGGGGTAGGCGAGCAGTACTTC
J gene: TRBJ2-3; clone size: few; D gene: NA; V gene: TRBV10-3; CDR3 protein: CAISERISTDTQYF; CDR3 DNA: TGTGCCATCAGTGAACGGATTAGCACAGATACGCAGTATTTT
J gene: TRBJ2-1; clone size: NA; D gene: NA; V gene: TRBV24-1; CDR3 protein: CATSRRLYNEQFF; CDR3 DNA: TGTGCCACCAGTAGAAGGCTATACAATGAGCAGTTCTTC
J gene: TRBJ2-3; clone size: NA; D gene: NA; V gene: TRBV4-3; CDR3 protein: CASRDRGLAGDTQYF; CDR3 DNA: TGCGCCAGCAGGGACAGAGGGCTAGCAGGAGATACGCAGTATTTT
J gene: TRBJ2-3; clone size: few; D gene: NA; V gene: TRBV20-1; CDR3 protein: CSARDFQLSDTQYF; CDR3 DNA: TGCAGTGCTAGAGATTTCCAGCTGTCAGATACGCAGTATTTT
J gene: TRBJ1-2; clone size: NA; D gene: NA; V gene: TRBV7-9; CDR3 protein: CASGPLKAAIYGYTF; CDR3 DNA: TGTGCCAGTGGTCCATTAAAGGCCGCCATATATGGCTACACCTTC
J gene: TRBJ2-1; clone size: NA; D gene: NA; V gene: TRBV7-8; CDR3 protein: CASSSATNSMGYNEQFF; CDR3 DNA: TGTGCCAGCAGCTCCGCGACGAACTCCATGGGGTACAATGAGCAGTTCTTC
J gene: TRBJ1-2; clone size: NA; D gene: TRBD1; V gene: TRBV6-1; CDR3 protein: CASSYRTGGDYGYTF; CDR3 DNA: TGTGCCAGCAGTTATCGGACAGGGGGCGACTATGGCTACACCTTC
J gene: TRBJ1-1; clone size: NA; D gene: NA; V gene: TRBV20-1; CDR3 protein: CSASTRAVNTEAFF; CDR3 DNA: TGCAGTGCTTCGACTCGTGCGGTGAACACTGAAGCTTTCTTT
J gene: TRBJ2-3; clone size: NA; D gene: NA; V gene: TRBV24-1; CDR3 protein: CATSDLKDTQYF; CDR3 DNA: TGTGCCACCAGTGATTTAAAAGATACGCAGTATTTT